Listed here are 29 T cell receptor beta chains from one sample, sequenced in a study of T cell repertoires in cytomegalovirus infection. Each CDR3 protein gets one entry after TCRdb re-called the reads with MiXCR. The sample has about 920,000 distinct CDR3 sequences; roughly a third are singletons. Their antigen targets remain unknown. The material was cultured CD8+ T cells from PBMCs, obtained from culture after CMV antigen stimulation. These receptors all stem from a human donor in good health (CMV status not recorded). Some clones in this sample may be carry-over from other donors' samples.

The sample holds many counts of this clonotype. This rearrangement joins TRBV27 to TRBJ2-7, with 10 bases that match TRBD1. Germline loops: CDR1 MNHEY, CDR2 SMNVEV (reference sequence). The CDR3 length is 17 residues. V dropped 1 base and J dropped 3; count of bases not matched to a gene: 9. The CDR3 sequence: CASSLFDRDRGSYEQYF. The CDR3, as DNA: TGTGCCAGCAGTTTATTTGACCGGGACAGGGGTAGCTACGAGCAGTACTTC.

This clonotype occurred a few times. The V gene is TRBV7-9, the J gene TRBJ2-7; 9 bases line up with TRBD1. The CDR3 totals 12 residues. Germline V gene lookup returns CDR1 SEHNR and CDR2 FQNEAQ (reference sequence). Trimming at V came to 10 bases and at J to 3 bases, leaving 4 bases not matched to a gene. This CDR3 reads CATSTGGYEQYF. CDR3 nucleotides: TGTGCCACTTCGACAGGGGGCTACGAGCAGTACTTC.

A few counts support this clonotype. This chain connects TRBV7-6 to TRBJ1-6; 8 bases are a match to TRBD1. CDR1 and CDR2 from the germline V gene are SGHVS and FNYEAQ. After removal of 3 bases from V and 5 bases from J, the junction contained 6 bases not matched to a gene. This CDR3 is built from 16 residues. CDR3 nucleotide sequence: TGTGCCAGCAGCTTCTCAGGGGGCGACCATAATTCACCCCTCCACTTT. Encoded protein: CASSFSGGDHNSPLHF.

The chain recombines TRBV27 with TRBJ2-3, with D unclear. Trimming removed 7 bases from V and 4 bases from J, with 12 bases in between. The CDR3 length is 13 residues. CDR1 is MNHEY, CDR2 SMNVEV, per germline (reference sequence). The CDR3 DNA is TGTGCCAGCACTTGGATACCTCCAGATACGCAGTATTTT. Protein product: CASTWIPPDTQYF.

The CDR3 loop is CASSYRRGNTGELFF. Here the CDR3 DNA reads TGTGCCAGCAGTTACAGGAGGGGGAACACCGGGGAGCTGTTTTTT. V usage is TRBV6-5 and J usage is TRBJ2-2; TRBD2 might be the D (6 bases). Per the germline V gene, CDR1 is MNHEY and CDR2 is SVGAGI. This CDR3 is built from 15 residues. Trimming shortened V by 2 bases and J by 1 base, and 8 bases separated the two germline ends.

In the case of this clonotype: This may be a read error, as it is one base from a much larger clone. J is TRBJ2-3 and V is TRBV5-4, with a weak D call TRBD1 (6 bases). Germline CDR1 SGHNT, CDR2 YYREEE (reference sequence). The CDR3 runs 17 residues. V was clipped by 2 bases and J by 2 bases, with 18 bases between them. CDR3 amino acids: CASSLYYTGSDTDTQYF. The CDR3 DNA reads TGTGCCAGCAGCTTATACTACACAGGGTCTGACACAGATACGCAGTATTTT.

The J gene is TRBJ1-2, the V gene TRBV6-2 or TRBV6-3, with 7 bases aligning to TRBD1. The CDR3 loop spans 20 amino acids. Germline loops: CDR1 MNHEY, CDR2 SVGEGT. Germline trimming cut 0 bases from V and 0 bases from J; bases unmatched to any gene: 16. The CDR3 is CASSYSKGTATSSANYGYTF. For the CDR3, the DNA is TGTGCCAGCAGTTACTCGAAGGGGACAGCCACCTCTTCAGCTAACTATGGCTACACCTTC.

The chain joins TRBV19 to TRBJ1-1; D gene unclear. Per the germline V gene, CDR1 is LNHDA and CDR2 is SQIVND (reference sequence). Trimming took off 5 bases at V and 5 bases at J, with 24 bases between the two ends. The CDR3 covers 17 residues. CDR3 coding DNA: TGTGCCAGTAGTCCCCAGGCGAGATCCTACGCGAGGACTGAAGCTTTCTTT. This gives the protein CASSPQARSYARTEAFF.

This clonotype was counted a few times. Compared with germline, one end of the junction differs, possibly owing to a read error. The chain employs TRBV7-2 and TRBJ2-1; D might be TRBD1 (6 bases). CDR1 SGHTA and CDR2 FQGNSA come from the germline V gene. This CDR3 has 13 residues. The CDR3 sequence is CASSFNLRTEGYF. The DNA for the CDR3 is TGTGCCAGCAGCTTCAATTTAAGGACAGAGGGGTACTTC.

This clonotype was counted many times. The J gene is TRBJ2-1, the V gene TRBV7-3; TRBD2 matches at 8 bases. Germline CDR1 is SGHTA and CDR2 is FQGTGA. The CDR3 loop spans 13 amino acids. V lost 5 bases and J lost 7; bases outside the gene matches: 4. The CDR3 reads CASSISGGNEQFF. The DNA for the CDR3 is TGTGCCAGCAGCATCTCGGGAGGGAATGAGCAGTTCTTC.

This clonotype was picked up one time. No conserved phenylalanine or tryptophan ends this CDR3, so it is likely a read error. The chain employs TRBV7-2 and TRBJ1-2, with unresolved D. Germline CDR1 reads SGHTA; CDR2 reads FQGNSA. Trimming stripped 5 bases from V and 0 bases from J, with 4 bases between. CDR3 size: 12 residues. CDR3 region: CASSGTNYGYTY. CDR3 sequence (DNA): TGTGCCAGCAGCGGGACTAACTATGGCTACACCTAC.

This chain connects TRBV6-5 to TRBJ1-1; 10 nucleotides line up with TRBD1. The germline gives CDR1 MNHEY, CDR2 SVGAGI. There are 16 residues in the CDR3. The J segment lost 5 bases and the V segment lost 5 bases, leaving 11 bases of the junction unmatched. The CDR3 bases are TGTGCCAGCAGTCAGCCGGTGACAGGGGGCCATACTGAAGCTTTCTTT. This gives the protein CASSQPVTGGHTEAFF.

The CDR3 loop is CASSLAEPYEQYF. In DNA, the CDR3 is TGTGCCAGCAGCTTAGCGGAACCCTACGAGCAGTACTTC. The chain carries TRBV27 and TRBJ2-7; weak D call: TRBD2 (6 bases). Germline loops: CDR1 MNHEY, CDR2 SMNVEV (reference sequence). The CDR3 is 13 residues long. The V end was cut by 6 bases, the J end by 2 bases, with 11 bases between.

This clonotype was recorded many times. The J gene is TRBJ2-1, the V gene TRBV7-6, with D possibly TRBD1 on 6 matching bases. The germline gives CDR1 SGHVS, CDR2 FNYEAQ. V lost 5 bases, J lost 7 bases, and 15 bases lay in between. The CDR3 length is 14 residues. CDR3 sequence: CASSPGQIWNEQFF. The CDR3, as DNA: TGTGCCAGCAGCCCAGGACAGATTTGGAATGAGCAGTTCTTC.

The V call is TRBV3-1, the J call TRBJ2-7, with D possibly being TRBD2 (5 bases). The V gene's germline CDR1 is LGHDT and CDR2 YNNKEL (reference sequence). Trimming pared 6 bases from V and 1 base from J, leaving 19 bases between. The CDR3 covers 16 residues. CDR3: CASSSLVSGSSYEQYF. CDR3 nucleotide sequence: TGTGCCAGCAGTTCTCTCGTCTCGGGGTCATCCTACGAGCAGTACTTC.

The chain carries TRBV20-1 and TRBJ1-1; D not resolved. The CDR3 has 12 amino acids. Germline-derived CDR1 and CDR2 are DFQATT and SNEGSKA (reference sequence). V was shortened by 0 bases and J by 5 bases, with 7 bases between the two germline ends. Written as DNA, the CDR3 is TGCAGTGCTAGAGAAAGGGAAACTGAAGCTTTCTTT. Translating gives CSARERETEAFF.

V is TRBV6-2 or TRBV6-3 and J is TRBJ2-7; no definite D call. V lost 6 bases and J lost 3, with 15 bases in between. CDR3 length: 14 amino acids. The germline CDR1 and CDR2 sequences are MNHEY and SVGEGT. The DNA for the CDR3 is TGTGCCAGCAGCAGGATCGCAGAAGGCTACGAGCAGTACTTC. Its translation: CASSRIAEGYEQYF.

V is TRBV7-9 and J is TRBJ2-5, with 7 nucleotides matching TRBD2. The V and J ends lost 5 bases and 5 bases, in that order; junction bases with no gene match: 11. CDR1 is SEHNR, CDR2 FQNEAQ, per germline (reference sequence). This CDR3 has 15 residues. Here the CDR3 reads CASSTGPAGSETQYF. The CDR3 DNA is TGTGCCAGCAGCACAGGTCCAGCGGGGTCGGAGACCCAGTACTTC. The full variable domain, rest sourced from reference TRBV7-9 and TRBJ2-5, is DTGVSQNPRHKITKRGQNVTFRCDPISEHNRLYWYRQTLGQGPEFLTYFQNEAQLEKSRLLSDRFSAERPKGSFSTLEIQRTEQGDSAMYLCASSTGPAGSETQYFGPGTRLLVL.

This chain joins TRBV20-1 and TRBJ1-4; D is perhaps TRBD1 (6 bases). The CDR3 loop spans 15 amino acids. Between the trimmed V and J ends, which lost 5 bases and 6 bases, there was a span of 19 bases. The germline gives CDR1 DFQATT, CDR2 SNEGSKA (reference sequence). CDR3 DNA: TGCAGTGCTCCAGGGGCCGAACCAGGGGATGAAAAACTGTTTTTT. Translated, it gives CSAPGAEPGDEKLFF.

This chain joins TRBV7-9 and TRBJ2-2, with 7 bases lining up with TRBD2. CDR1 and CDR2 from the germline V gene are SEHNR and FQNEAQ (reference sequence). The CDR3 totals 14 residues. J lost 4 bases, V lost 8 bases, and 7 bases had no gene match. This CDR3 is CASEAGASTGELFF. As DNA, the CDR3 is TGTGCCAGCGAGGCGGGAGCTAGCACCGGGGAGCTGTTTTTT.

There are a few counts of this clonotype. The chain recombines TRBV7-6 with TRBJ1-5; possibly TRBD1 for D (6 bases). Germline V gives CDR1 SGHVS, CDR2 FNYEAQ. The CDR3 is 16 amino acids. V lost 1 base, J lost 5 bases, and 15 bases lay in between. In DNA, the CDR3 is TGTGCCAGCAGCTTAGATAGGGGGGGCAGGCATCAGCCCCAGCATTTT. This encodes CASSLDRGGRHQPQHF.

This clonotype was recorded many times. J is TRBJ2-3 and V is TRBV7-6; D gene unclear. Trimming shortened V by 5 bases and J by 0 bases, and 24 bases separated the two germline ends. The CDR3 is made up of 19 amino acids. The germline gives CDR1 SGHVS, CDR2 FNYEAQ. DNA for the CDR3: TGTGCCAGCAGCCCCGCTAAGGGCGGCCAGCCTATAAGCACAGATACGCAGTATTTT. Protein sequence: CASSPAKGGQPISTDTQYF.

This clonotype has only one observation. The chain combines TRBV12-3 or TRBV12-4 with TRBJ1-4; D perhaps matches TRBD1 (5 bases). V lost 2 bases and J 0 bases, leaving 10 bases between the germline ends. This CDR3 has 16 residues. CDR3 DNA: TGTGCCAGCAGTTTATTGGAGACAGCAACTAATGAAAAACTGTTTTTT. Translating gives CASSLLETATNEKLFF.

The V call is TRBV27, the J call TRBJ2-3, with D perhaps TRBD1 (6 bases). The V and J ends lost 6 bases and 10 bases respectively, with 11 bases between them. CDR3 length: 11 residues. From germline, CDR1 is MNHEY and CDR2 SMNVEV (reference sequence). The CDR3 is CASSQGWAQYF. For the CDR3, the DNA is TGTGCCAGCAGCCAGGGGTGGGCGCAGTATTTT.

The chain couples TRBV4-3 to TRBJ2-1; possibly TRBD1 or TRBD2 for D (5 bases each). The CDR3 is made up of 17 amino acids. From germline, CDR1 is LGHNA and CDR2 YSLEER. The V and J ends lost 1 base and 3 bases respectively, with 16 bases between them. The CDR3 DNA sequence: TGCGCCAGCAGCCAAGTTCCTCCGGGGCAGGGCTACAATGAGCAGTTCTTC. Protein sequence: CASSQVPPGQGYNEQFF.

The chain uses TRBV7-8 and TRBJ1-5; a possible D gene is TRBD1 (6 bases). V lost 5 bases and J 6 bases, leaving 17 bases between the germline ends. The germline gives CDR1 SGHVS, CDR2 FQNEAQ. The CDR3 is made up of 15 amino acids. The chain's CDR3 is CASSPSQGSVQPQHF. CDR3 coding DNA: TGTGCCAGCAGCCCGTCACAGGGATCGGTTCAGCCCCAGCATTTT. The full variable domain, its missing parts supplied by reference TRBV7-8 and TRBJ1-5, is GAGVSQSPRYKVAKRGQDVALRCDPISGHVSLFWYQQALGQGPEFLTYFQNEAQLDKSGLPSDRFFAERPEGSVSTLKIQRTQQEDSAVYLCASSPSQGSVQPQHFGDGTRLSIL.

The sample holds a few counts of this clonotype. This rearrangement joins TRBV6-6 to TRBJ2-7, with D uncertain. This CDR3 has 12 residues. Germline V gives CDR1 MNHNY, CDR2 SVGAGI (reference sequence). Trimming took 6 bases from V and 0 from J, leaving 6 bases between them. DNA for the CDR3: TGTGCCAGCAGCCAGAGCTCCTACGAGCAGTACGTC. Translated, it gives CASSQSSYEQYV.

The chain links TRBV7-9 to TRBJ2-5, with a weak D call TRBD1 (6 bases). CDR1 SEHNR and CDR2 FQNEAQ come from the germline V gene (reference sequence). The V end lost 4 bases, the J end lost 2 bases, and 11 bases lay between the germline ends. The CDR3 is 14 amino acids. In DNA, the CDR3 is TGTGCCAGCAGCTCGTACAGGGAACAAGAGACCCAGTACTTC. Protein: CASSSYREQETQYF.

As DNA, the CDR3 is TGTGCTAGTGGTTTTACTGCCGGGACGGTTGCTAATGAAAAACTGTTTTTT. As protein: CASGFTAGTVANEKLFF. The chain links TRBV12-5 to TRBJ1-4; the D gene is possibly TRBD1 (5 bases). The CDR3 runs to 17 residues. V gave up 3 bases and J gave up 3 bases, with 17 bases separating them. Looked up from germline, CDR1 is LGHNT and CDR2 is FRNRAP.